The rows below give T cell receptor beta chains drawn from one sample of a study of post-analysis software for immune sequencing data. TCRdb itself ran the PCR reads through MiXCR, one entry per CDR3 protein. The data show about 810,000 distinct CDR3 sequences, around 53% seen once. The sample taken for sequencing was blood. These receptors were taken from a girl between 5 and 17 years old with multiple sclerosis. Both conserved end residues are part of each CDR3. A D gene is named only where the DNA matches it firmly. Only part of the rows carry a size: once, few, many, or a class if the clone is expanded.

TRBD2	TRBV7-9	TRBJ2-5	.	CASSSGLAGGHLETQYF	TGTGCCAGCAGCTCGGGACTAGCGGGGGGGCATCTGGAGACCCAGTACTTC
.	TRBV20-1	TRBJ1-5	.	CSARVGNSNQPQHF	TGCAGTGCTAGGGTAGGGAATAGCAATCAGCCCCAGCATTTT
TRBD2	TRBV20-1	TRBJ2-7	once	CSARATSGINEQYF	TGCAGTGCTAGAGCCACTAGCGGGATCAACGAGCAGTACTTC
.	TRBV2	TRBJ2-7	.	CASRSGSSADQQYF	TGTGCCAGCAGATCAGGGTCTAGTGCTGATCAGCAGTACTTC
TRBD2	TRBV5-1	TRBJ2-3	.	CASSPNLAGTSGRKTDTQYF	TGCGCCAGCAGCCCGAATTTAGCCGGGACTAGCGGGAGAAAGACAGATACGCAGTATTTT
.	TRBV6-1	TRBJ2-1	.	CASKGLYNEQFF	TGTGCCAGCAAGGGGCTGTACAATGAGCAGTTCTTC
.	TRBV12-3/TRBV12-4	TRBJ1-2	few	CASHRAGDYGYTF	TGTGCCAGCCATCGGGCAGGGGACTATGGCTACACCTTC
TRBD2	TRBV20-1	TRBJ2-1	few	CSARVWGLAQDEQFF	TGCAGTGCTAGAGTTTGGGGACTAGCGCAGGATGAGCAGTTCTTC
.	TRBV2	TRBJ2-1	.	CASSEAPGSSYNEQFF	TGTGCCAGCAGTGAAGCCCCCGGGAGCTCCTACAATGAGCAGTTCTTC
.	TRBV15	TRBJ1-1	.	CATSRSGPAEAFF	TGTGCCACCAGCAGGTCAGGGCCTGCTGAAGCTTTCTTT
.	TRBV15	TRBJ2-1	few	CATSSSGIEQFF	TGTGCCACCAGCAGTAGCGGTATAGAGCAGTTCTTC